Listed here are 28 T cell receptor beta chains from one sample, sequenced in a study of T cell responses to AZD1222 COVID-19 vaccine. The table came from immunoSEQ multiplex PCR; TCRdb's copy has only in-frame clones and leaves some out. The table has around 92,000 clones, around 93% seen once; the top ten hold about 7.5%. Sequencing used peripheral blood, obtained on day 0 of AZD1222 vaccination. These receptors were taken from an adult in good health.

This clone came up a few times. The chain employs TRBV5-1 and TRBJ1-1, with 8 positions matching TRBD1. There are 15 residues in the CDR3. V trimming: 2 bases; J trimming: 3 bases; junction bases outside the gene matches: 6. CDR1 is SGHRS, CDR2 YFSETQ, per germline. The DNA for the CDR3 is TGCGCCAGCAGCTTCGGACAGGGTGGGTACACTGAAGCTTTCTTT. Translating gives CASSFGQGGYTEAFF.

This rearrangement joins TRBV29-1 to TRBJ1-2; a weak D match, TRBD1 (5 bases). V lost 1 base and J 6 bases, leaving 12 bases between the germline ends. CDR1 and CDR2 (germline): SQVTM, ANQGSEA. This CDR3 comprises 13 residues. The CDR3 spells CSVEGAGKNGYTF. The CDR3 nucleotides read TGCAGCGTTGAAGGTGCAGGGAAGAATGGCTACACCTTC.

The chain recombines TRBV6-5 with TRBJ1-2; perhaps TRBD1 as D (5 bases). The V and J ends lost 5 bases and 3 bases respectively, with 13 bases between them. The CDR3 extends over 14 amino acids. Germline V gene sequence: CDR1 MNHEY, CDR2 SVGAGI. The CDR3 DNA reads TGTGCCAGCAGTCCGGGCAGGGAGTACTATGGCTACACCTTC. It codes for CASSPGREYYGYTF.

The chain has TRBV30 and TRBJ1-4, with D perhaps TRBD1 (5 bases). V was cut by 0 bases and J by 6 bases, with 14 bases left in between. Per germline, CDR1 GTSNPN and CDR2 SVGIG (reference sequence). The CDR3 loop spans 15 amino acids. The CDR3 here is CAWSVRGGRYEKLFF. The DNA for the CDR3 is TGTGCCTGGAGTGTACGGGGCGGACGTTATGAAAAACTGTTTTTT.

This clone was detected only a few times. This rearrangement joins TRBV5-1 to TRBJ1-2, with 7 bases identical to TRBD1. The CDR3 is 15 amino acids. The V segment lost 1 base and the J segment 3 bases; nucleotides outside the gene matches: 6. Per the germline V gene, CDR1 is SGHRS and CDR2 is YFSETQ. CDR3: CASSLLTGADYGYTF. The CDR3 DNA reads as TGCGCCAGCAGCTTGCTAACAGGGGCGGACTATGGCTACACCTTC.

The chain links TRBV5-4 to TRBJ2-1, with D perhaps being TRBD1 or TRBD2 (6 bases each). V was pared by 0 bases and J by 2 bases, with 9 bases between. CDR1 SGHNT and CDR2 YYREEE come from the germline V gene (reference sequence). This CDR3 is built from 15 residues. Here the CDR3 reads CASSLGGGTYNEQFF. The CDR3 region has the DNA TGTGCCAGCAGCTTGGGAGGGGGGACCTACAATGAGCAGTTCTTC.

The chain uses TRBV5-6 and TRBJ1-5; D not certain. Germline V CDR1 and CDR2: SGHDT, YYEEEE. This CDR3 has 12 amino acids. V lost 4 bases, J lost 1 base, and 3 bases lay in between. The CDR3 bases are TGTGCCAGCAGCGAAAGCAATCAGCCCCAGCATTTT. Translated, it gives CASSESNQPQHF.

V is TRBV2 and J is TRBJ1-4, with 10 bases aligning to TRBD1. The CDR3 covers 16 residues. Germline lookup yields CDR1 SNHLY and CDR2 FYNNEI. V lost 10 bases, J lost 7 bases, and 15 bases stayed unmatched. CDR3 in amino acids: CAIDRGRLGGGEKLFF. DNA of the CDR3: TGTGCCATAGACAGGGGGCGACTCGGTGGTGGTGAAAAACTGTTTTTT.

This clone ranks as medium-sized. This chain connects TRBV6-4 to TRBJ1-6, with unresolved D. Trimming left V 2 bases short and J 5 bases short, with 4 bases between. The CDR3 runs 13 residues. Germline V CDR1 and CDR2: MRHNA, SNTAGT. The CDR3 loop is CASSDRDNSPLHF. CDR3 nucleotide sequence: TGTGCCAGCAGTGACAGGGATAATTCACCCCTCCACTTT.

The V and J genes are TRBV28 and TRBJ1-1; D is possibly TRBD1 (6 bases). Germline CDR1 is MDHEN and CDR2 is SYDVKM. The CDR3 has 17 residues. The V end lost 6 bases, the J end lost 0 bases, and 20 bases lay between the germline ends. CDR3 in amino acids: CASSPGAGVIMNTEAFF. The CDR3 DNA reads TGTGCCAGCAGCCCAGGGGCAGGGGTGATCATGAACACTGAAGCTTTCTTT.

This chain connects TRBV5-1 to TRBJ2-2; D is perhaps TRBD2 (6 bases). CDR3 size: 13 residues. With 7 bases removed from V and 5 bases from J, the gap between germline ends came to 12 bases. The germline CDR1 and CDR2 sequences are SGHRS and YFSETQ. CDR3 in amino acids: CASAGSGTGELFF. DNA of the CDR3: TGCGCCAGCGCCGGGAGTGGGACCGGGGAGCTGTTTTTT.

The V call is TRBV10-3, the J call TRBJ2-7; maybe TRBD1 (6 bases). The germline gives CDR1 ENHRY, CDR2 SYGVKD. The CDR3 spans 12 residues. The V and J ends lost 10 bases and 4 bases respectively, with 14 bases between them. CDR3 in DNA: TGTGCCAGTAGGGGACAATCTTACGAGCAGTACTTC. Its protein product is CASRGQSYEQYF.

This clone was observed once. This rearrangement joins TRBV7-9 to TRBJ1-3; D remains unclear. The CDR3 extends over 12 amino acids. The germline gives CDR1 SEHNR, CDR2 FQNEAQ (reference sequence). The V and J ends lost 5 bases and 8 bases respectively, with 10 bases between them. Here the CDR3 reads CASSATGDTIYF. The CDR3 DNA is TGTGCCAGCAGCGCTACCGGAGACACCATATATTTT.

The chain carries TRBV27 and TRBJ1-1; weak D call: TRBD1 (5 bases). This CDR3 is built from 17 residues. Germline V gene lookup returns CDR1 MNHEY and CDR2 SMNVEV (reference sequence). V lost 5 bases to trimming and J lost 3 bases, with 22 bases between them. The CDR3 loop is CASSPWPSGARYTEAFF. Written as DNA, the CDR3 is TGTGCCAGCAGTCCCTGGCCCAGCGGGGCCCGCTACACTGAAGCTTTCTTT.

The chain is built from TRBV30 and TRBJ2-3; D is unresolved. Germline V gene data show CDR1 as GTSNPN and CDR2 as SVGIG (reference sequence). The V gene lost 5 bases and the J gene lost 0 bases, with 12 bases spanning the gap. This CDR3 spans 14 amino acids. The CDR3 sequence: CAWSTVASTDTQYF. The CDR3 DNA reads TGTGCCTGGTCCACGGTGGCTAGCACAGATACGCAGTATTTT.

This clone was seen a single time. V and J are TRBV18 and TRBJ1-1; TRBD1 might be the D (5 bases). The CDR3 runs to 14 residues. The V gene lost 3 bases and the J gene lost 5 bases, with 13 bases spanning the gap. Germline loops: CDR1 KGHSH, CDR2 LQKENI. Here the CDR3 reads CASSPTVTVTEAFF. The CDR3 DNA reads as TGTGCCAGCTCACCGACAGTTACTGTGACTGAAGCTTTCTTT. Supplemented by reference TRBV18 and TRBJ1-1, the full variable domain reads NAGVMQNPRHLVRRRGQEARLRCSPMKGHSHVYWYRQLPEEGLKFMVYLQKENIIDESGMPKERFSAEFPKEGPSILRIQQVVRGDSAAYFCASSPTVTVTEAFFGQGTRLTVV.

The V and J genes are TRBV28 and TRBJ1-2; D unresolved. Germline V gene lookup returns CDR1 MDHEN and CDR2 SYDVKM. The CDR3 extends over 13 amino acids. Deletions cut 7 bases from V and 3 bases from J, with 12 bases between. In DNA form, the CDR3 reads TGTGCCAGCACCAGTTTCGGGGACTATGGCTACACCTTC. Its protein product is CASTSFGDYGYTF.

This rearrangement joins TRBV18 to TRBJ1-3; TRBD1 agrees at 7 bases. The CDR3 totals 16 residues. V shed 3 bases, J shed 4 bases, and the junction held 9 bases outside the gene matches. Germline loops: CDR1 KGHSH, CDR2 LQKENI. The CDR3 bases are TGTGCCAGCTCACCGAATCCAACGACAGGGGGAAACACCATATATTTT. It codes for CASSPNPTTGGNTIYF.

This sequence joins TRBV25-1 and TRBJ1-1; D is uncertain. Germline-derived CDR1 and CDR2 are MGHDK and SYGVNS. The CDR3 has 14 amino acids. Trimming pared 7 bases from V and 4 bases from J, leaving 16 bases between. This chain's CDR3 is CASTPIRGSTEAFF. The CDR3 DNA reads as TGTGCCAGCACCCCGATCCGGGGATCCACTGAAGCTTTCTTT.

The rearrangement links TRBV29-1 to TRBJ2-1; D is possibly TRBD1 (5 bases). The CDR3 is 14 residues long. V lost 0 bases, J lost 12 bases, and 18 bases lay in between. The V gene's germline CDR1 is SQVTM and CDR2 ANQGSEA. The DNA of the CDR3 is TGCAGCGTTGAAGAATGGGGCCTGGGTAGGTGGCAGTTCTTC. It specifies CSVEEWGLGRWQFF.

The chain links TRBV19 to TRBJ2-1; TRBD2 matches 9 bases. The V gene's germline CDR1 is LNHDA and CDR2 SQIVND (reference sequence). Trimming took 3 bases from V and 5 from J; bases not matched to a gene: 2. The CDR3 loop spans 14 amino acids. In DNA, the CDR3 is TGTGCCAGTAGTATCGTAGCGGGGGACAATGAGCAGTTCTTC. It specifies CASSIVAGDNEQFF.

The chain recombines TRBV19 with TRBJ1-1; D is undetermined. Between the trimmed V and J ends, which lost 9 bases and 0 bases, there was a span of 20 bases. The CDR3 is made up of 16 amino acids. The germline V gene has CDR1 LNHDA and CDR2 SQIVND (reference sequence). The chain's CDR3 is CASTPQPLLMNTEAFF. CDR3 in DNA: TGTGCCAGCACTCCACAGCCACTCCTGATGAACACTGAAGCTTTCTTT. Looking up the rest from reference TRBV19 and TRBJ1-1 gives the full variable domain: DGGITQSPKYLFRKEGQNVTLSCEQNLNHDAMYWYRQDPGQGLRLIYYSQIVNDFQKGDIAEGYSVSREKKESFPLTVTSAQKNPTAFYLCASTPQPLLMNTEAFFGQGTRLTVV.

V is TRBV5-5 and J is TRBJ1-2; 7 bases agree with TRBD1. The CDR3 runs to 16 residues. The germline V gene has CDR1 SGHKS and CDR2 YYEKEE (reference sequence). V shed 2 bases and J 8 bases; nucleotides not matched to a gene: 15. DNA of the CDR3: TGTGCCAGCAGCTTATTCCCCGGGACAGAAGGGCGCGGCTACACCTTC. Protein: CASSLFPGTEGRGYTF.

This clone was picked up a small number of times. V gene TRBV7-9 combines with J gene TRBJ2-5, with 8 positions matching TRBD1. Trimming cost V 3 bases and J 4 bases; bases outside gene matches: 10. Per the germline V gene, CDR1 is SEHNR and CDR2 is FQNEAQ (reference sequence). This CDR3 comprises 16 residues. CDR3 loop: CASSFTPGGNVETQYF. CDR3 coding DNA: TGTGCCAGCAGCTTCACCCCAGGGGGCAATGTAGAGACCCAGTACTTC.

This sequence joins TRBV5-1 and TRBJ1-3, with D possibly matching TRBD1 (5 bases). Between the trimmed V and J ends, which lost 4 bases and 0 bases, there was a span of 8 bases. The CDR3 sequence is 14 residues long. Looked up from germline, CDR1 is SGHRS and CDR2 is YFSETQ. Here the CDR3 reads CASSAGASGNTIYF. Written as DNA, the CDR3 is TGCGCCAGCAGCGCCGGGGCCTCTGGAAACACCATATATTTT.

The DNA of the CDR3 is TGTGCCAGCAGTTACACCGGGACGGGGCCCCAGCATTTT. This translates into CASSYTGTGPQHF. The rearrangement joins TRBV6-5 to TRBJ1-5; TRBD1 might be the D (5 bases). The CDR3 spans 13 residues. Germline assignment: CDR1 MNHEY and CDR2 SVGAGI. Trimming left V 2 bases short and J 9 bases short, with 11 bases between.

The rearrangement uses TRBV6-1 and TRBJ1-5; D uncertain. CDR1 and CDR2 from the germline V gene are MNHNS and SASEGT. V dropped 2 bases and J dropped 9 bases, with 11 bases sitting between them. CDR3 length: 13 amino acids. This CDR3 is CASSESEFRPQHF. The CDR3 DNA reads TGTGCCAGCAGTGAATCAGAGTTCCGGCCCCAGCATTTT.

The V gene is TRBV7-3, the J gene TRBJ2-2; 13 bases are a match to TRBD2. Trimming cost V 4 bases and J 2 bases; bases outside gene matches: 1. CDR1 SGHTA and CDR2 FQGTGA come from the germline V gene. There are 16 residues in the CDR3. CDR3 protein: CASSWGLAGNTGELFF. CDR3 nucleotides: TGTGCCAGCAGCTGGGGACTAGCGGGAAACACCGGGGAGCTGTTTTTT.